Following are 31 T cell receptor beta chains from one sample sequenced in a study of shared clonotypes between healthy human individuals. This table comes from immunoSEQ multiplex PCR, and its TCRdb copy is limited to in-frame clones, with some not included. Found here are approximately 2,200,000 clones, roughly 91% of them singletons; the top ten hold under 2%. Naive CD8 populations comprised CD45RO-negative cells positively selected for CCR7, excluding terminally differentiated effector memory CD45RA+ cells. Sequencing was performed on naive CD8+ T cells from PBMCs. Source of these receptors: a man aged 18-30 years in good health. Some clones in this sample may be carry-over from other donors' samples.

For this clone: The same CDR3 also results from other DNA sequences found in this sample. The chain links TRBV9 to TRBJ2-7; 8 bases fit TRBD1. Trimming took 3 bases from V and 5 from J; bases not matched to a gene: 4. This CDR3 is 13 amino acids long. The V gene's germline CDR1 is SGDLS and CDR2 YYNGEE. The CDR3 loop reads CASSGGQGHEQYF. The CDR3 bases are TGTGCCAGCAGCGGAGGACAGGGTCACGAGCAGTACTTC.

The CDR3 region has the DNA TGCAGCGTTTCTCAATGGGGTTCGTCCTACAATGAGCAGTTCTTC. Its protein product is CSVSQWGSSYNEQFF. This chain connects TRBV29-1 to TRBJ2-1; D is ambiguous. This CDR3 region has 15 residues. V shed 5 bases and J shed 1 base, with 15 bases lying between them. The germline V gene has CDR1 SQVTM and CDR2 ANQGSEA.

V gene TRBV19 combines with J gene TRBJ2-5; D is perhaps TRBD1 (6 bases). Trimming took off 9 bases at V and 3 bases at J, with 11 bases between the two ends. In germline, CDR1 is LNHDA, CDR2 SQIVND (reference sequence). The CDR3 has 12 residues. The CDR3 reads CASTGMEETQYF. CDR3 DNA: TGTGCCAGCACAGGGATGGAAGAGACCCAGTACTTC.

This sequence joins TRBV7-2 and TRBJ2-7; D not resolved. The length of the CDR3 is 11 residues. Germline lookup yields CDR1 SGHTA and CDR2 FQGNSA. With 1 base removed from V and 7 bases from J, the gap between germline ends came to 5 bases. For the CDR3, the DNA is TGTGCCAGCAGCTTAGGGATGGAGCAGTACTTC. Translation: CASSLGMEQYF.

The rearrangement joins TRBV15 to TRBJ2-7, with TRBD1 matching 8 bases. The CDR3 runs 13 residues. J gave up 3 bases and V 9 bases, and 7 bases lay outside the gene matches. Germline V gene data show CDR1 as LNHNV and CDR2 as YYDKDF (reference sequence). CDR3 protein: CATQGAAIYEQYF. Here the CDR3 DNA reads TGTGCCACGCAGGGGGCAGCTATCTACGAGCAGTACTTC.

This sequence joins TRBV6-5 and TRBJ1-1, with D perhaps matching TRBD1 (5 bases). The CDR3 is made up of 14 amino acids. V lost 2 bases, J lost 4 bases, and 11 bases lay in between. Looked up from germline, CDR1 is MNHEY and CDR2 is SVGAGI. The CDR3 is CASSYTVGATEAFF. CDR3 coding DNA: TGTGCCAGCAGTTACACGGTCGGGGCCACTGAAGCTTTCTTT.

The rearrangement uses TRBV27 and TRBJ1-1, with a tentative D call TRBD1 (5 bases). This CDR3 has 14 residues. Per the germline V gene, CDR1 is MNHEY and CDR2 is SMNVEV (reference sequence). Between the trimmed V and J ends, which lost 1 base and 5 bases, there was a span of 11 bases. This CDR3 reads CASSLYWGKTEAFF. The CDR3 bases are TGTGCCAGCAGTTTATATTGGGGGAAAACTGAAGCTTTCTTT.

The genes are TRBV10-3 and TRBJ2-3; 9 nucleotides line up with TRBD1. CDR1 and CDR2 from the germline V gene are ENHRY and SYGVKD. The trim removed 6 bases at V and 1 base at J, leaving 11 bases unmatched. The length of the CDR3 is 17 residues. The CDR3 sequence is CAIRRGQGSGGTDTQYF. The CDR3 DNA follows: TGTGCCATCAGAAGAGGACAGGGGTCGGGGGGCACAGATACGCAGTATTTT.

The chain employs TRBV27 and TRBJ2-7; possibly TRBD1 for D (5 bases). Germline CDR1 and CDR2: MNHEY and SMNVEV (reference sequence). Trimming left V 5 bases short and J 3 bases short, with 17 bases between. The length of the CDR3 is 15 residues. The chain's CDR3 is CASSPEIGAVYEQYF. The CDR3 DNA reads TGTGCCAGCAGTCCCGAGATAGGGGCTGTCTACGAGCAGTACTTC.

On this clone: Other nucleotide sequences in the sample specify the same CDR3. The chain joins TRBV7-9 to TRBJ2-2, with 10 positions matching TRBD2. Germline CDR1 SEHNR, CDR2 FQNEAQ (reference sequence). With V trimmed by 6 bases and J by 1 base, 5 bases remained unmatched. The CDR3 has 16 amino acids. The chain's CDR3 is CASSPRLAGNTGELFF. The DNA for the CDR3 is TGTGCCAGCAGTCCTAGACTAGCGGGGAACACCGGGGAGCTGTTTTTT. The whole variable domain, remainder taken from reference TRBV7-9 and TRBJ2-2, is DTGVSQNPRHKITKRGQNVTFRCDPISEHNRLYWYRQTLGQGPEFLTYFQNEAQLEKSRLLSDRFSAERPKGSFSTLEIQRTEQGDSAMYLCASSPRLAGNTGELFFGEGSRLTVL.

For this clone: The same CDR3 arises from other DNA sequences in this sample as well. The genes are TRBV6-1 and TRBJ2-7; 12 bases line up with TRBD1. In germline, CDR1 is MNHNS, CDR2 SASEGT. The ends lost 3 bases at V and 2 bases at J; junction bases unmatched: 2. The CDR3 runs 15 residues. The CDR3 loop is CASSDRDRGPYEQYF. CDR3 coding DNA: TGTGCCAGCAGTGACCGGGACAGGGGGCCCTACGAGCAGTACTTC.

Note on this clone: The same CDR3 also results from other DNA sequences found in this sample. The J gene is TRBJ1-2, the V gene TRBV6-5; possibly TRBD1 for D (6 bases). Germline CDR1 MNHEY, CDR2 SVGAGI. The length of the CDR3 is 14 residues. V lost 0 bases, J lost 6 bases, and 11 bases lay in between. The DNA for the CDR3 is TGTGCCAGCAGTTACTCAGAGGGGGTTAATGGCTACACCTTC. Encoded protein: CASSYSEGVNGYTF.

The chain is built from TRBV11-2 and TRBJ1-2; the D gene is possibly TRBD1 (6 bases). The germline V gene has CDR1 SGHAT and CDR2 FQNNGV. The CDR3 is 15 amino acids. Trimming left V 3 bases short and J 8 bases short, with 19 bases between. In nucleotides, the CDR3 is TGTGCCAGCAGCTTGACGGGGGCAGGCTCCTTGGGCTACACCTTC. It translates to CASSLTGAGSLGYTF.

On this clone itself: One end of the junction does not line up with germline, which may come from a read error. This rearrangement joins TRBV6-5 to TRBJ2-7, with D perhaps TRBD1 (5 bases). The CDR3 length is 16 residues. From germline, CDR1 is MNHEY and CDR2 SVGAGI. As DNA, the CDR3 is TGTGCCAGCACTTACAGGAGAACGACCCTTGCGTACGAGCAGTACTTC. It translates to CASTYRRTTLAYEQYF.

This chain links TRBV7-9 with TRBJ2-7; TRBD2 might be the D (6 bases). The CDR3 sequence is 12 residues long. Trimming stripped 5 bases from V and 3 bases from J, with 8 bases between. The germline gives CDR1 SEHNR, CDR2 FQNEAQ (reference sequence). CDR3 in DNA: TGTGCCAGCAGCGGGCGGGGCTACGAGCAGTACTTC. Residues: CASSGRGYEQYF.

The chain recombines TRBV28 with TRBJ2-7; 10 bases map to TRBD2. Germline trimming cut 6 bases from V and 3 bases from J; bases unmatched to any gene: 8. The CDR3 consists of 15 residues. Germline CDR1 reads MDHEN; CDR2 reads SYDVKM. CDR3 residues: CASRISRTSGYEQYF. The DNA for the CDR3 is TGTGCCAGCAGGATTTCAAGGACTAGCGGCTACGAGCAGTACTTC.

The rearrangement links TRBV7-9 to TRBJ2-4; TRBD1 matches at 7 bases. Germline CDR1 and CDR2: SEHNR and FQNEAQ (reference sequence). The CDR3 contains 14 residues. V gave up 5 bases and J gave up 7 bases; unmatched junction bases: 8. The CDR3 DNA reads as TGTGCCAGCAGCGGAAACAGGGGAGTGAACATTCAGTACTTC. It encodes CASSGNRGVNIQYF.

The gene calls are TRBV6-5 and TRBJ2-7; D is uncertain. Trimming shortened V by 7 bases and J by 6 bases, and 10 bases separated the two germline ends. The CDR3 runs 11 residues. The V gene's germline CDR1 is MNHEY and CDR2 SVGAGI. The CDR3, as DNA: TGTGCCAGCAAAGTAGATCGCGAGCAGTACTTC. This codes for CASKVDREQYF.

This clone was observed a few times. The CDR3 coding sequence is TGTGCCAGCATTACCGAGGGAAACACTGAAGCTTTCTTT. Its translation: CASITEGNTEAFF. The chain combines TRBV6-5 with TRBJ1-1; D not resolved. Trimming removed 7 bases at V and 2 bases at J, with 11 bases between. CDR1 and CDR2 (germline): MNHEY, SVGAGI. The CDR3 spans 13 residues.

The chain joins TRBV29-1 to TRBJ2-7; 9 nucleotides line up with TRBD1. Per the germline V gene, CDR1 is SQVTM and CDR2 is ANQGSEA. The length of the CDR3 is 10 residues. V trimming: 7 bases; J trimming: 11 bases; junction bases outside the gene matches: 6. The CDR3 DNA reads TGCAGCGGGCTCCGGGACAGGGAGTACTTC. Amino acid sequence: CSGLRDREYF.

J is TRBJ2-1 and V is TRBV7-8; 11 bases align to TRBD2. The CDR3 is 16 amino acids. The germline CDR1 and CDR2 sequences are SGHVS and FQNEAQ. V shed 5 bases and J 5 bases; nucleotides not matched to a gene: 8. This CDR3 reads CASSQLLAGENNEQFF. Here the CDR3 DNA reads TGTGCCAGCAGCCAGTTACTAGCGGGAGAAAACAATGAGCAGTTCTTC.

In nucleotides, the CDR3 is TGTGCCAGCAGCTCGGAGTACAGTGGGGACTACGAGCAGTACTTC. Its translation is CASSSEYSGDYEQYF. The chain is built from TRBV7-9 and TRBJ2-7, with unresolved D. Germline lookup yields CDR1 SEHNR and CDR2 FQNEAQ (reference sequence). This CDR3 contains 15 residues. V lost 4 bases and J lost 3, with 16 bases in between.

The rearrangement uses TRBV10-2 and TRBJ2-3; D gene ambiguous. Germline CDR1 WSHSY, CDR2 SAAADI. Trimming stripped 1 base from V and 0 bases from J, with 8 bases between. This CDR3 contains 15 residues. The CDR3 coding sequence is TGCGCCAGCAGTGAGTTGGGCTACAGCACAGATACGCAGTATTTT. Translating gives CASSELGYSTDTQYF.

As to this clone: The identical CDR3 is also encoded by other nucleotide sequences in the sample. V and J are TRBV5-1 and TRBJ2-7, with 9 bases aligning to TRBD1. Looked up from germline, CDR1 is SGHRS and CDR2 is YFSETQ. The CDR3 spans 13 residues. V gave up 3 bases and J gave up 4 bases; unmatched junction bases: 2. DNA of the CDR3: TGCGCCAGCAGCTCCGGGACAGGGTACGAGCAGTACTTC. This gives the protein CASSSGTGYEQYF. Looking up the rest from reference TRBV5-1 and TRBJ2-7 gives the full variable domain: KAGVTQTPRYLIKTRGQQVTLSCSPISGHRSVSWYQQTPGQGLQFLFEYFSETQRNKGNFPGRFSGRQFSNSRSEMNVSTLELGDSALYLCASSSGTGYEQYFGPGTRLTVT.

The rearrangement uses TRBV5-5 and TRBJ1-5, with D unclear. Trimming pared 3 bases from V and 2 bases from J, leaving 18 bases between. CDR1 is SGHKS, CDR2 YYEKEE, per germline (reference sequence). The CDR3 runs to 17 residues. CDR3 sequence reads: CASSSAPDGRGNQPQHF. The CDR3 nucleotides read TGTGCCAGCAGCTCAGCTCCCGATGGGAGAGGCAATCAGCCCCAGCATTTT.

The chain joins TRBV9 to TRBJ2-1, with D perhaps matching TRBD2 (5 bases). V lost 4 bases and J 7 bases, leaving 24 bases between the germline ends. CDR3 length: 17 amino acids. Germline V gives CDR1 SGDLS, CDR2 YYNGEE. DNA of the CDR3: TGTGCCAGCAGCCCCCCCTCCGGCTCGGTCGGCGGGAATGAGCAGTTCTTC. As protein: CASSPPSGSVGGNEQFF.

The chain recombines TRBV28 with TRBJ2-7; 9 nucleotides line up with TRBD1. The CDR3 has 14 residues. J was trimmed by 3 bases and V by 5 bases; bases with no gene match: 5. Germline V CDR1 and CDR2: MDHEN, SYDVKM. For the CDR3, the DNA is TGTGCCAGCAGTGAGACGGGACAGGGCTACGAGCAGTACTTC. The encoded protein is CASSETGQGYEQYF.

The rearrangement joins TRBV7-9 to TRBJ2-5; possibly TRBD1 for D (5 bases). The germline V and J ends were trimmed by 5 bases and 0 bases, with 25 bases remaining between them. The V gene's germline CDR1 is SEHNR and CDR2 FQNEAQ (reference sequence). The CDR3 runs to 19 residues. CDR3 protein: CASSHLGQGATLYQETQYF. The CDR3 DNA follows: TGTGCCAGCAGCCACTTAGGGCAGGGCGCGACTCTGTACCAAGAGACCCAGTACTTC.

The chain combines TRBV18 with TRBJ2-2; either TRBD1 or TRBD2 may supply D (5 bases each). The CDR3 is 15 residues long. Trimming stripped 2 bases from V and 5 bases from J, with 12 bases between. Germline assignment: CDR1 KGHSH and CDR2 LQKENI. Here the CDR3 DNA reads TGTGCCAGCTCACCAAGGGGAGACCGAACCGGGGAGCTGTTTTTT. The encoded protein is CASSPRGDRTGELFF.

A few counts support this clone. This sequence joins TRBV15 and TRBJ1-1; D uncertain. CDR1 and CDR2 from the germline V gene are LNHNV and YYDKDF (reference sequence). Between the trimmed V and J ends, which lost 3 bases and 2 bases, there was a span of 7 bases. CDR3 size: 13 residues. CDR3 sequence: CATSSGLNTEAFF. CDR3 nucleotides: TGTGCCACCAGCAGCGGTCTAAACACTGAAGCTTTCTTT.

CDR3 DNA sequence: TGTGCCAGCAGTTTCCAGGGAAACAGGGTCTACAATGAGCAGTTCTTC. This codes for CASSFQGNRVYNEQFF. The V and J genes are TRBV28 and TRBJ2-1; a possible D gene is TRBD1 (6 bases). V lost 3 bases, J lost 3 bases, and 15 bases lay in between. Germline CDR1 MDHEN, CDR2 SYDVKM. CDR3 length: 16 residues.